Sequencing of this T cell receptor (beta chain) was carried out in a study of neoadjuvant anti-PD-1 for oral cavity cancer. Study-wide context: Patients mostly received three to four biweekly nivolumab doses at 3 mg/kg before surgery.

This CDR3 contains 15 residues. Per germline, CDR1 WSHSY and CDR2 SAAADI. With 7 bases clipped from V and 4 bases from J, the junction kept 7 bases outside the gene matches. General study results and limits: Higher pretreatment blood Treg/Th17 ratios correlated with higher pretreatment blood and lower post-treatment tumor TCRbeta clonality.

For this clone: What it binds is unknown.

Assay: immunoSEQ multiplex PCR; the TCRdb copy retains only in-frame clones and omits some. The sample contains 14,000 or so clones, 60% to 85% of which appear only once. The time point here: after neoadjuvant nivolumab, at surgical resection. No culture or expansion preceded analysis of these blood cells. This clonotype was sampled from a person between 40 and 79 years old with oral cavity squamous cell carcinoma. Source: PBMCs, taken after nivolumab (anti-PD-1) treatment. J is TRBJ2-2 and V is TRBV10-2; 9 nucleotides align to TRBD2. CDR3 sequence: CASTSGASGTGELFF. In DNA, the CDR3 is TGCGCCAGCACTAGCGGGGCCTCGGGCACCGGGGAGCTGTTTTTT.